Listed below are T cell receptor beta chains from one sample, sequenced in a study of shared clonotypes between healthy human individuals. The data were produced by immunoSEQ multiplex PCR, yet TCRdb's version contains in-frame clones alone and is incomplete. The profile covers 450,000 to 550,000 clones, with 70% to 80% appearing a single time and 13% taken by the ten largest. The sequenced sample consisted of PBMCs. These receptors were obtained from a woman in her thirties or forties in good health. Some clones in this sample may be carry-over from other donors' samples. The CDR3 runs from the conserved cysteine through the conserved F or W. Each record gives: D gene, clone size, V gene, J gene, CDR3 protein, CDR3 DNA. A D gene is named only where the DNA matches it firmly. Not all rows give a size; the values are once, few, many and, for expanded clones, a class.

d_gene: NA
abundance: NA
v_gene: TRBV28
j_gene: TRBJ2-7
CDR3aa: CASRGPGTGNYEQYF
CDR3nt: TGTGCCAGCAGGGGACCCGGGACTGGGAACTACGAGCAGTACTTC

d_gene: NA
abundance: NA
v_gene: TRBV7-2
j_gene: TRBJ2-3
CDR3aa: CASSLRWRDTQYF
CDR3nt: TGTGCCAGCAGCTTACGGTGGAGAGATACGCAGTATTTT

d_gene: NA
abundance: NA
v_gene: TRBV28
j_gene: TRBJ2-4
CDR3aa: CASTPSRGSLNIQYF
CDR3nt: TGTGCCAGCACCCCATCGAGAGGGAGTTTGAACATTCAGTACTTC

d_gene: NA
abundance: many
v_gene: TRBV4-1
j_gene: TRBJ2-7
CDR3aa: CASSQKPPGTASGEQYF
CDR3nt: TGCGCCAGCAGCCAAAAACCACCCGGGACGGCCTCAGGCGAGCAGTACTTC

d_gene: TRBD2
abundance: NA
v_gene: TRBV5-1
j_gene: TRBJ2-3
CDR3aa: CASSLGGTSGDTQYF
CDR3nt: TGCGCCAGCAGCTTGGGGGGGACTAGCGGAGATACGCAGTATTTT

d_gene: NA
abundance: NA
v_gene: TRBV6-1
j_gene: TRBJ1-5
CDR3aa: CASRNRDSQPQHF
CDR3nt: TGTGCCAGCAGGAACAGGGATAGTCAGCCCCAGCATTTT

d_gene: TRBD2
abundance: NA
v_gene: TRBV2
j_gene: TRBJ2-1
CDR3aa: CASSRTGLAGRISYNEQFF
CDR3nt: TGTGCCAGCTCCCGGACGGGACTAGCGGGACGAATCTCCTACAATGAGCAGTTCTTC

d_gene: TRBD1
abundance: NA
v_gene: TRBV5-5
j_gene: TRBJ2-7
CDR3aa: CASSLLTGGYQPYEQYF
CDR3nt: TGTGCCAGCAGCTTGCTTACAGGGGGCTATCAACCCTACGAGCAGTACTTC

d_gene: NA
abundance: NA
v_gene: TRBV7-8
j_gene: TRBJ2-4
CDR3aa: CASSSSRVAKNIQYF
CDR3nt: TGTGCCAGCAGCTCTAGTCGGGTAGCCAAAAACATTCAGTACTTC

d_gene: NA
abundance: NA
v_gene: TRBV29-1
j_gene: TRBJ2-1
CDR3aa: CSVELNSYNEQFF
CDR3nt: TGCAGCGTTGAGCTGAACTCCTACAATGAGCAGTTCTTC

d_gene: NA
abundance: NA
v_gene: TRBV10-3
j_gene: TRBJ2-5
CDR3aa: CAIVGRGAETQYF
CDR3nt: TGTGCCATCGTGGGCCGGGGTGCGGAGACCCAGTACTTC

d_gene: NA
abundance: NA
v_gene: TRBV28
j_gene: TRBJ1-1
CDR3aa: CASSLGLQAFF
CDR3nt: TGTGCCAGCAGCCTCGGACTTCAAGCTTTCTTT

d_gene: TRBD2
abundance: NA
v_gene: TRBV29-1
j_gene: TRBJ2-1
CDR3aa: CSVETSGDSYNEQFF
CDR3nt: TGCAGCGTTGAAACTAGCGGAGACTCCTACAATGAGCAGTTCTTC

d_gene: NA
abundance: NA
v_gene: TRBV5-1
j_gene: TRBJ2-2
CDR3aa: CASSSEGGRTGELFF
CDR3nt: TGCGCCAGCAGCTCGGAGGGGGGAAGAACCGGGGAGCTGTTTTTT

d_gene: NA
abundance: NA
v_gene: TRBV27
j_gene: TRBJ1-1
CDR3aa: CASSFWGAREAFF
CDR3nt: TGTGCCAGCAGTTTTTGGGGTGCACGAGAAGCTTTCTTT

d_gene: TRBD2
abundance: NA
v_gene: TRBV28
j_gene: TRBJ2-2
CDR3aa: CASSPIWGLGTSGPTGELFF
CDR3nt: TGTGCCAGCAGCCCAATCTGGGGGCTTGGGACTAGCGGACCCACCGGGGAGCTGTTTTTT

d_gene: TRBD2
abundance: NA
v_gene: TRBV5-4
j_gene: TRBJ2-7
CDR3aa: CASSLASGRVYEQYF
CDR3nt: TGTGCCAGCAGCTTGGCTAGCGGGAGGGTCTACGAGCAGTACTTC

d_gene: NA
abundance: NA
v_gene: TRBV19
j_gene: TRBJ2-1
CDR3aa: CASTHGVSSYNEQFF
CDR3nt: TGTGCCAGTACCCATGGCGTGAGCTCCTACAATGAGCAGTTCTTC

d_gene: NA
abundance: NA
v_gene: TRBV28
j_gene: TRBJ1-1
CDR3aa: CASSPMLNTEAFF
CDR3nt: TGTGCCAGCAGTCCCATGTTGAACACTGAAGCTTTCTTT

d_gene: TRBD1
abundance: NA
v_gene: TRBV27
j_gene: TRBJ1-2
CDR3aa: CASRITTGTEYGYTF
CDR3nt: TGTGCCAGCAGAATCACCACCGGGACAGAGTATGGCTACACCTTC

d_gene: NA
abundance: few
v_gene: TRBV27
j_gene: TRBJ1-5
CDR3aa: CASRSANQPQHF
CDR3nt: TGTGCCAGCAGGTCCGCCAATCAGCCCCAGCATTTT

d_gene: TRBD1
abundance: NA
v_gene: TRBV6-1
j_gene: TRBJ2-1
CDR3aa: CASSEMDRYNEQFF
CDR3nt: TGTGCCAGCAGTGAAATGGACAGGTACAATGAGCAGTTCTTC

d_gene: NA
abundance: NA
v_gene: TRBV2
j_gene: TRBJ2-2
CDR3aa: CASSTGVNTGELFF
CDR3nt: TGTGCCAGCAGTACGGGGGTGAACACCGGGGAGCTGTTTTTT

d_gene: NA
abundance: NA
v_gene: TRBV27
j_gene: TRBJ2-1
CDR3aa: CASSLSSRNEQFF
CDR3nt: TGTGCCAGCAGTTTATCGTCTCGGAATGAGCAGTTCTTC

d_gene: TRBD1
abundance: once
v_gene: TRBV28
j_gene: TRBJ1-1
CDR3aa: CASSSKPYRGNTEAFF
CDR3nt: TGTGCCAGCAGTTCCAAGCCTTACAGGGGTAACACTGAAGCTTTCTTT

d_gene: TRBD1
abundance: NA
v_gene: TRBV11-2
j_gene: TRBJ2-7
CDR3aa: CASSRGQGGTYEQYF
CDR3nt: TGTGCCAGCAGCCGAGGACAGGGGGGAACCTACGAGCAGTACTTC

d_gene: TRBD2
abundance: once
v_gene: TRBV10-1
j_gene: TRBJ2-1
CDR3aa: CASSEGTSGSNEQFF
CDR3nt: TGCGCCAGCAGTGAGGGGACTAGCGGGAGCAATGAGCAGTTCTTC

d_gene: TRBD2
abundance: NA
v_gene: TRBV5-4
j_gene: TRBJ2-3
CDR3aa: CASSPGTSGRGDTQYF
CDR3nt: TGTGCCAGCAGCCCGGGGACTAGCGGGAGAGGAGATACGCAGTATTTT

d_gene: TRBD1
abundance: NA
v_gene: TRBV6-5
j_gene: TRBJ1-1
CDR3aa: CASSYTKGARAFF
CDR3nt: TGTGCCAGCAGTTACACAAAGGGGGCGCGGGCTTTCTTT

d_gene: TRBD2
abundance: NA
v_gene: TRBV7-3
j_gene: TRBJ2-1
CDR3aa: CASSGTTNEQFF
CDR3nt: TGTGCCAGCAGCGGGACTACCAATGAGCAGTTCTTC

d_gene: TRBD1
abundance: NA
v_gene: TRBV28
j_gene: TRBJ2-7
CDR3aa: CASSHIPRQGSHYEQYF
CDR3nt: TGTGCCAGCAGCCACATCCCTAGACAGGGGAGTCACTACGAGCAGTACTTC

d_gene: NA
abundance: NA
v_gene: TRBV6-1
j_gene: TRBJ2-1
CDR3aa: CASRETGSSYNEQFF
CDR3nt: TGTGCCAGCAGGGAGACAGGAAGCTCCTACAATGAGCAGTTCTTC

d_gene: NA
abundance: NA
v_gene: TRBV9
j_gene: TRBJ1-5
CDR3aa: CASSYSGDSNQPQHF
CDR3nt: TGTGCCAGCAGCTACTCAGGGGATAGCAATCAGCCCCAGCATTTT

d_gene: NA
abundance: NA
v_gene: TRBV4-3
j_gene: TRBJ2-2
CDR3aa: CASSPDRAAEGELFF
CDR3nt: TGCGCCAGCAGCCCAGACCGCGCAGCGGAGGGGGAGCTGTTTTTT

d_gene: TRBD2
abundance: NA
v_gene: TRBV7-6
j_gene: TRBJ2-5
CDR3aa: CASRRRAGGTQYF
CDR3nt: TGTGCCAGCAGGCGGAGGGCGGGGGGGACCCAGTACTTC

d_gene: TRBD2
abundance: NA
v_gene: TRBV28
j_gene: TRBJ2-7
CDR3aa: CASKTAGALSYEQYF
CDR3nt: TGTGCCAGCAAAACAGCGGGAGCTCTATCCTACGAGCAGTACTTC

d_gene: NA
abundance: NA
v_gene: TRBV4-1
j_gene: TRBJ2-3
CDR3aa: CASSRQGIDTQYF
CDR3nt: TGCGCCAGCAGCCGCCAGGGGATTGATACGCAGTATTTT

d_gene: NA
abundance: few
v_gene: TRBV6-6
j_gene: TRBJ1-4
CDR3aa: CASSYSFRVGEKLFF
CDR3nt: TGTGCCAGCAGTTACTCGTTCCGGGTAGGCGAAAAACTGTTTTTT

d_gene: NA
abundance: NA
v_gene: TRBV28
j_gene: TRBJ2-7
CDR3aa: CARGGGRVYEQYF
CDR3nt: TGTGCCAGGGGGGGCGGGAGAGTTTACGAGCAGTACTTC

d_gene: TRBD2
abundance: NA
v_gene: TRBV4-1
j_gene: TRBJ2-7
CDR3aa: CASSQDRTSGSYEQYF
CDR3nt: TGCGCCAGCAGCCAAGATCGGACTAGCGGGAGTTACGAGCAGTACTTC

d_gene: TRBD1
abundance: many
v_gene: TRBV27
j_gene: TRBJ1-2
CDR3aa: CASSHGTGKGYTF
CDR3nt: TGTGCCAGCAGCCACGGGACAGGGAAAGGCTACACCTTC

d_gene: NA
abundance: NA
v_gene: TRBV7-8
j_gene: TRBJ2-7
CDR3aa: CASSLSSYEQYF
CDR3nt: TGTGCCAGCAGCTTGAGCTCCTACGAGCAGTACTTC

d_gene: NA
abundance: NA
v_gene: TRBV6-1
j_gene: TRBJ1-1
CDR3aa: CASSELDTGHTEAFF
CDR3nt: TGTGCCAGCAGTGAATTGGACACGGGGCACACTGAAGCTTTCTTT

d_gene: TRBD1
abundance: NA
v_gene: TRBV28
j_gene: TRBJ2-7
CDR3aa: CASAPGQGYEQYF
CDR3nt: TGTGCCAGTGCACCGGGACAGGGCTACGAGCAGTACTTC

d_gene: NA
abundance: NA
v_gene: TRBV29-1
j_gene: TRBJ2-7
CDR3aa: CSVETGLSYEQYF
CDR3nt: TGCAGCGTTGAAACCGGACTATCCTACGAGCAGTACTTC

d_gene: NA
abundance: NA
v_gene: TRBV5-8
j_gene: TRBJ1-4
CDR3aa: CASSLSGNTNEKLFF
CDR3nt: TGTGCCAGCAGCTTGTCGGGGAATACTAATGAAAAACTGTTTTTT

d_gene: TRBD2
abundance: NA
v_gene: TRBV19
j_gene: TRBJ2-7
CDR3aa: CASSPIGGRASYEQYF
CDR3nt: TGTGCCAGTAGCCCAATAGGCGGGAGGGCCTCCTACGAGCAGTACTTC

d_gene: TRBD1
abundance: NA
v_gene: TRBV11-2
j_gene: TRBJ2-3
CDR3aa: CASSLQGAWFTDTQYF
CDR3nt: TGTGCCAGCAGCTTACAGGGGGCATGGTTTACAGATACGCAGTATTTT

d_gene: NA
abundance: NA
v_gene: TRBV6-5
j_gene: TRBJ2-5
CDR3aa: CASSADGRQETQYF
CDR3nt: TGTGCCAGCAGCGCGGACGGTCGACAAGAGACCCAGTACTTC

d_gene: NA
abundance: NA
v_gene: TRBV6-5
j_gene: TRBJ1-5
CDR3aa: CASSPRGVNQPQHF
CDR3nt: TGTGCCAGCAGCCCCAGGGGAGTGAATCAGCCCCAGCATTTT